The source of this T cell receptor (beta chain) is a study of T-cell memory formation after mild COVID-19. General study points: Pre-infection memory already had some responding clones, implying cross-reactive memory joined.

Comments on this clonotype: Its specificity is not known.

CDR3 length: 15 residues. Looked up from germline, CDR1 is SNHLY and CDR2 is FYNNEI. Trimming removed 7 bases from V and 4 bases from J; junction bases left unmatched: 11. TCRdb recomputed calls from the 5' RACE reads with MiXCR, one row per CDR3 protein. Here the sample spans just over 400,000 distinct CDR3 sequences, 20% to 30% being singletons. Sequences were obtained from PBMCs or a T cell subset sorted from them (not recorded which). The sequence was collected from an adult woman who had mild COVID-19 (a few samples of this study predate the infection). Cell type and time point are not known. The chain uses TRBV2 and TRBJ1-2; TRBD1 aligns across 8 bases. CDR3 region: CASTQGVGIGYGYTF. The CDR3 coding sequence is TGTGCCAGCACACAGGGGGTAGGGATTGGCTATGGCTACACCTTC.